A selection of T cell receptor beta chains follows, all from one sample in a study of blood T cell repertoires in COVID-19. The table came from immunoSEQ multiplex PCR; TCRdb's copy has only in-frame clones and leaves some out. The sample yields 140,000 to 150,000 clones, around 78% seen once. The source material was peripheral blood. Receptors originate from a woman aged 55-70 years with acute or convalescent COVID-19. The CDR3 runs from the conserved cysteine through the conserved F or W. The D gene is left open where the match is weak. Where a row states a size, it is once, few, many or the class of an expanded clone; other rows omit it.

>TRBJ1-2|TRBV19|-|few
TGTGCCAGTTTTGACTTTGGCTACACCTTC
CASFDFGYTF
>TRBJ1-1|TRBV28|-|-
TGTGCCAGCAGTTCACCCCTACTGGGGGGGAACACTGAAGCTTTCTTT
CASSSPLLGGNTEAFF
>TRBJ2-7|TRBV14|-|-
TGTGCCAGCAGCCAAGACCGGACAGCCTACTACGAGCAGTACTTC
CASSQDRTAYYEQYF
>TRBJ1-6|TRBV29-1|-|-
TGCAGCGTCGCCGGGACTCAGAATTCACCCCTCCACTTT
CSVAGTQNSPLHF
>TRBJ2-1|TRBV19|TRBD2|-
TGTGCCAGTAGTCCCCCTAGCGGGGGTGTTTACAATGAGCAGTTCTTC
CASSPPSGGVYNEQFF
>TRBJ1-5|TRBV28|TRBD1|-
TGTGCCAGCAGCCGGACAGGGGGCCTTAGCAATCAGCCCCAGCATTTT
CASSRTGGLSNQPQHF
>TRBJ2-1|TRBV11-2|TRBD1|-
TGTGCCACGAAGACATGGGACAGGGGATTTGATGAGCAGTTCTTC
CATKTWDRGFDEQFF
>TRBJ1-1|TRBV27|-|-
TGTGCCAGCAGTTTATCCCCGGTGCGGCAAGCTTTCTTT
CASSLSPVRQAFF
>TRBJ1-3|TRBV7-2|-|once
TGTGCCAGCAGCTTAGTAAGAGGCTCTGGAAACACCATATATTTT
CASSLVRGSGNTIYF
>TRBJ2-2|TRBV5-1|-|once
TGCGCCAGCAGCCCCGGGGGACAGACGAACACCGGGGAGCTGTTTTTT
CASSPGGQTNTGELFF
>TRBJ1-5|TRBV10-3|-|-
TGTGCCACCAAGGGGAACATTTACCCCAATCAGCCCCAGCATTTT
CATKGNIYPNQPQHF
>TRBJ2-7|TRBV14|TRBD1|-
TGTGCCAGCAGCCTGCGGACAGGGAGGTCCTACGAGCAGTACTTC
CASSLRTGRSYEQYF
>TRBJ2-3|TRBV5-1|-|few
TGCGCCAGCAGCTTAGGGGGTAGCACAGATACGCAGTATTTT
CASSLGGSTDTQYF
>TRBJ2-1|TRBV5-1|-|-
TGCGCCAGCTTCACAGAAAGCTCCTACAATGAGCAGTTCTTC
CASFTESSYNEQFF
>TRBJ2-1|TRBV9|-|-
TGTGCCAGCAGCGTCTCTAGTCGGTCCTACAATGAGCAGTTCTTC
CASSVSSRSYNEQFF
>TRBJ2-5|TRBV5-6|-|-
TGTGCCAGCAGCTCCATAGGACAGCCTCGGGAGACCCAGTACTTC
CASSSIGQPRETQYF
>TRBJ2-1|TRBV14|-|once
TGTGCCAGCAGCCAAGAGTTGGCACCGGGGAATGAGCAGTTCTTC
CASSQELAPGNEQFF
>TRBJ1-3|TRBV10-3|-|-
TGTGCCATCAACCAGGAAGGGGGTCGGACCATATATTTT
CAINQEGGRTIYF
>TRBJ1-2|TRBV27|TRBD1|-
TGTGCCAGCACCACGGGACAGGGAGTTCGTGGCTACACCTTC
CASTTGQGVRGYTF
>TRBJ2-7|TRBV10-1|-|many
TGCGCCAGCAGTAGAGGGTCAAGCTCCTACGAGCAGTACTTC
CASSRGSSSYEQYF
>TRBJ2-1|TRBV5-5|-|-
TGTGCCAGCAGGGGTGGCAGGAATGAGCAGTTCTTC
CASRGGRNEQFF
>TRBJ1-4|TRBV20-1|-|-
TGCAGTGCCCCCGAACAGGGAGAACTGTTTTTT
CSAPEQGELFF